Sequencing of this TCR beta chain was carried out in a study of blood T cell repertoires in COVID-19. Study in general: The United States, Italy and Spain were the sources of the acute and convalescent COVID-19 samples. Nucleic acid was either cDNA or gDNA, and it came from T cells, B-cell-depleted T cells, or PBMCs.

TCRdb keeps only in-frame clones here, not all; method: immunoSEQ multiplex PCR. The sample lists tens of thousands of clones; about three quarters were seen once. Germline V CDR1 and CDR2: MGHRA, YSYEKL. The CDR3 runs 17 residues. The trim removed 1 base at V and 3 bases at J, leaving 8 bases unmatched. This clonotype was sampled from a human donor with active or convalescent COVID-19. The donor label of this sample is uncertain. The chain uses TRBV4-1 and TRBJ1-2, with 10 bases matching TRBD1. Sequencing was carried out using peripheral blood. The CDR3, as DNA: TGCGCCAGCAGCCAAGGGAGGGACAGGGGTGTAGACTATGGCTACACCTTC. Its protein is CASSQGRDRGVDYGYTF.